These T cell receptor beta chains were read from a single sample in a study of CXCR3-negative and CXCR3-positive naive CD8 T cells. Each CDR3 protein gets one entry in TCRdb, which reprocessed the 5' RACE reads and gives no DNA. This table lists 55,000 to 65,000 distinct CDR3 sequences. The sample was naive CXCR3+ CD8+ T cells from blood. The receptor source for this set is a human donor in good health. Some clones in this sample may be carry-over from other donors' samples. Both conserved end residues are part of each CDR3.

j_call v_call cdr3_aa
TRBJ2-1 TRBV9 CASSPEGGGPADEQFF
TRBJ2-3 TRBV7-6 CASSVSDYTDTQYF
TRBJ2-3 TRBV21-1 CASSKALTSGPTDTQYF
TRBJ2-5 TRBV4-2 CASSQAGYGLAGVQETQYF
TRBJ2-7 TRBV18 CASSPGESYEQYF
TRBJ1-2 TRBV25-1 CASSLYYYGYTF
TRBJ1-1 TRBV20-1 CSASSVGVSSNTEAFF
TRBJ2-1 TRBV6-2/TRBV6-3 CASSYSALAGENEQFF
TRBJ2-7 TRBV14 CASSRGTSVWEQYF
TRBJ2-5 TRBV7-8 CASSVRTGPQETQYF
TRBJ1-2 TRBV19 CASSMGTGIGYTF
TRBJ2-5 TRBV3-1 CASRSADRGYETQYF
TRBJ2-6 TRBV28 CASSPVFPGASGANVLTF
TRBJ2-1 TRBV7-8 CASSDTGTAYNEQLF
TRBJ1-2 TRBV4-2 CASSQDPGGGDGYTF
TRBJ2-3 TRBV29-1 CSVVGISSTDTQYF
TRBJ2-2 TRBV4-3 CASSPQGVKTGELFF
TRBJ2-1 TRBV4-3 CASSNNRQGNPTYNEQFF
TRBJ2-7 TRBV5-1 CASSLGVGYEQYF
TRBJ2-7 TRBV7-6 CASSVLAGSYEQYF
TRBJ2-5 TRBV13 CASSLGLAGQAQYF
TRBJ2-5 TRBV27 CASSLLRVGETQYF
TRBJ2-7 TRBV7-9 CASSFSPYEQYF